These 30 T cell receptor beta chains share one sample of origin, sequenced in a study of T cell clonotyping in hematopoietic cell transplantation. The data were produced by immunoSEQ multiplex PCR, yet TCRdb's version contains in-frame clones alone and is incomplete. Among 16,000 or so clones listed, roughly 93% were seen once. Time point specified: recipient sample about 28 days before transplant, after cytoreduction. The source was peripheral blood mononuclear cells, collected before stem cell transplant. These receptors all come from a man in his late teens or twenties with biphenotypic leukemia. Some clones in this sample may be carry-over from other donors' samples.

This sequence joins TRBV5-4 and TRBJ2-6, with D perhaps matching TRBD1 (6 bases). Germline V gives CDR1 SGHNT, CDR2 YYREEE (reference sequence). CDR3 size: 18 residues. Trimming took off 5 bases at V and 0 bases at J, with 18 bases between the two ends. The CDR3 region has the DNA TGTGCCAGCAGGCCGCAGACAGGCGCTAGCTCTGGGGCCAACGTCCTGACTTTC. Amino acid sequence: CASRPQTGASSGANVLTF.

With regard to this clone: One junction end disagrees with the germline gene, perhaps due to a read error. The chain uses TRBV7-8 and TRBJ2-7; maybe TRBD1 (5 bases). Germline values: CDR1 SGHVS, CDR2 FQNEAQ. The CDR3 is 15 amino acids. In DNA, the CDR3 is TGTGCCAGCAGCTTAGAGAGACAGTTCTCCCACGAGCAGTACTTC. Amino acids: CASSLERQFSHEQYF. Full variable domain (missing parts from reference TRBV7-8 and TRBJ2-7): GAGVSQSPRYKVAKRGQDVALRCDPISGHVSLFWYQQALGQGPEFLTYFQNEAQLDKSGLPSDRFFAERPEGSVSTLKIQRTQQEDSAVYLCASSLERQFSHEQYFGPGTRLTVT.

This chain uses TRBV7-3 with TRBJ2-5, with D possibly being TRBD2 (6 bases). The CDR3 runs to 13 residues. Trimming stripped 3 bases from V and 5 bases from J, with 10 bases between. Germline V gene data show CDR1 as SGHTA and CDR2 as FQGTGA. Here the CDR3 DNA reads TGTGCCAGCAGCTTGGGCGGGGAGGAGACCCAGTACTTC. Protein sequence: CASSLGGEETQYF.

The rearrangement uses TRBV6-6 and TRBJ2-5; 8 nucleotides align to TRBD1. The V segment lost 2 bases and the J segment 5 bases; nucleotides outside the gene matches: 7. In germline, CDR1 is MNHNY, CDR2 SVGAGI (reference sequence). This CDR3 spans 15 amino acids. This CDR3 reads CASSYPGQGFETQYF. CDR3 DNA sequence: TGTGCCAGCAGTTACCCCGGACAGGGATTCGAGACCCAGTACTTC.

This rearrangement joins TRBV6-5 to TRBJ2-3; no definite D call. V lost 6 bases and J lost 1, with 8 bases in between. The germline CDR1 and CDR2 sequences are MNHEY and SVGAGI. The CDR3 runs 13 residues. CDR3 bases: TGTGCCAGCAGCCCCACAGGCACAGATACGCAGTATTTT. Residues: CASSPTGTDTQYF.

The V and J genes are TRBV5-4 and TRBJ1-2; D is ambiguous. Trimming pared 2 bases from V and 2 bases from J, leaving 10 bases between. This CDR3 is 14 amino acids long. Germline CDR1 and CDR2: SGHNT and YYREEE (reference sequence). The CDR3 protein is CASSLRTENYGYTF. The CDR3, as DNA: TGTGCCAGCAGCTTAAGGACGGAGAACTATGGCTACACCTTC.

This rearrangement joins TRBV10-3 to TRBJ2-5; 7 bases agree with TRBD1. V trimming: 6 bases; J trimming: 3 bases; junction bases outside the gene matches: 10. The CDR3 contains 15 residues. Germline CDR1 ENHRY, CDR2 SYGVKD. The CDR3 loop is CAISGDRDIEETQYF. The DNA for the CDR3 is TGTGCCATCAGCGGCGACAGGGATATAGAAGAGACCCAGTACTTC.

This clone has only one observation. V and J are TRBV7-2 and TRBJ2-7, with 9 bases aligning to TRBD1. The CDR3 sequence is 14 residues long. From germline, CDR1 is SGHTA and CDR2 FQGNSA. Germline trimming cut 4 bases from V and 3 bases from J; bases unmatched to any gene: 4. CDR3 amino acids: CASSSDRGDYEQYF. CDR3 nucleotides: TGTGCCAGCAGCTCGGACAGGGGCGACTACGAGCAGTACTTC.

The gene calls are TRBV11-2 and TRBJ1-2, with a tentative D call TRBD1 (5 bases). The CDR3 is made up of 14 amino acids. V lost 3 bases to trimming and J lost 4 bases, with 12 bases between them. CDR1 is SGHAT, CDR2 FQNNGV, per germline. The DNA for the CDR3 is TGTGCCAGCAGCTTCGGTGGGGCTGGCTATGGCTACACCTTC. Amino acids: CASSFGGAGYGYTF. Filled out from reference TRBV11-2 and TRBJ1-2, the complete variable domain reads EAGVAQSPRYKIIEKRQSVAFWCNPISGHATLYWYQQILGQGPKLLIQFQNNGVVDDSQLPKDRFSAERLKGVDSTLKIQPAKLEDSAVYLCASSFGGAGYGYTFGSGTRLTVV.

V and J are TRBV4-3 and TRBJ1-2; tentative D call: TRBD1 (6 bases). The CDR3 is 20 amino acids. Germline loops: CDR1 LGHNA, CDR2 YSLEER. Trimming removed 0 bases from V and 7 bases from J, with 30 bases in between. In DNA, the CDR3 is TGCGCCAGCAGCCAAGATCTAGCAGGGGAGGCTTTTATACGAGAGGGTGGCTACACCTTC. Encoded protein: CASSQDLAGEAFIREGGYTF.

This chain links TRBV29-1 with TRBJ1-1, with D maybe TRBD1 (6 bases). V gave up 5 bases and J gave up 4 bases, with 14 bases separating them. CDR3 size: 13 residues. Germline CDR1 and CDR2: SQVTM and ANQGSEA. The chain's CDR3 is CSVFGAGATEAFF. In DNA, the CDR3 is TGCAGCGTTTTTGGGGCAGGGGCCACTGAAGCTTTCTTT.

About this clone: This same CDR3 is encoded by further DNA sequences in the sample. This chain joins TRBV30 and TRBJ1-5; D might be TRBD1 (5 bases). The CDR3 totals 13 residues. Germline-derived CDR1 and CDR2 are GTSNPN and SVGIG (reference sequence). V was clipped by 0 bases and J by 5 bases, with 8 bases between them. The CDR3 is CAWSVQGDQPQHF. In nucleotides, the CDR3 is TGTGCCTGGAGTGTACAAGGGGATCAGCCCCAGCATTTT.

This chain connects TRBV2 to TRBJ1-5; tentatively, D is TRBD1 (6 bases). Between the trimmed V and J ends, which lost 5 bases and 7 bases, there was a span of 15 bases. Germline V gene lookup returns CDR1 SNHLY and CDR2 FYNNEI. The CDR3 runs to 14 residues. The CDR3 DNA follows: TGTGCCAGCAGTTTGGGGGGGGGCTGGCAGCCCCAGCATTTT. It specifies CASSLGGGWQPQHF.

The V call is TRBV10-3, the J call TRBJ1-2; TRBD1 matches 7 bases. Germline trimming cut 10 bases from V and 3 bases from J; bases unmatched to any gene: 8. Germline V lookup: CDR1 ENHRY, CDR2 SYGVKD. CDR3 size: 13 residues. The CDR3 DNA is TGTGCCACCGCCCTGCAGGGGGACTATGGCTACACCTTC. The encoded protein is CATALQGDYGYTF.

This sequence joins TRBV30 and TRBJ2-3; possible D gene TRBD1, 6 bases. The CDR3 length is 13 residues. V was cut by 0 bases and J by 4 bases, with 8 bases left in between. CDR1 is GTSNPN, CDR2 SVGIG, per germline (reference sequence). The CDR3 spells CAWSVQGADTQYF. The CDR3 DNA reads TGTGCCTGGAGTGTACAGGGAGCAGATACGCAGTATTTT.

CDR3 sequence: CASNRQGTNYGYTF. The DNA of the CDR3 is TGTGCCAGCAACCGACAAGGGACTAACTATGGCTACACCTTC. The gene calls are TRBV6-6 and TRBJ1-2; D is uncertain. CDR3 length equals 14 residues. Trimming shortened V by 7 bases and J by 0 bases, and 12 bases separated the two germline ends. Germline CDR1 and CDR2: MNHNY and SVGAGI (reference sequence).

The V call is TRBV11-2, the J call TRBJ2-5; 10 positions agree with TRBD1. CDR1 is SGHAT and CDR2 is FQNNGV in the germline V gene. Unmatched junction bases numbered 11, after V lost 2 bases and J lost 5 bases. The length of the CDR3 is 17 residues. The CDR3 region has the DNA TGTGCCAGCAGCTTACGATATGGGGCGGGACAGGGGGAGACCCAGTACTTC. It is translated as CASSLRYGAGQGETQYF.

The sample holds one count of this clone. The rearrangement links TRBV28 to TRBJ1-4, with no clear D. Per the germline V gene, CDR1 is MDHEN and CDR2 is SYDVKM. The CDR3 is 14 residues long. Trimming removed 6 bases from V and 8 bases from J, with 16 bases in between. The CDR3 reads CASRGPGDGEKLFF. CDR3 DNA sequence: TGTGCCAGCAGGGGTCCGGGAGACGGGGAAAAACTGTTTTTT.

The count of this clone is one. This sequence joins TRBV9 and TRBJ2-3; 8 positions agree with TRBD2. V was clipped by 0 bases and J by 1 base; unmatched bases: 4. Germline V CDR1 and CDR2: SGDLS, YYNGEE. This CDR3 is built from 16 residues. As DNA, the CDR3 is TGTGCCAGCAGCGTAGGCAACGGGGGGGGCACAGATACGCAGTATTTT. Translating it yields CASSVGNGGGTDTQYF. Based on the CDR3 plus reference TRBV9 and TRBJ2-3, the full variable domain is DSGVTQTPKHLITATGQRVTLRCSPRSGDLSVYWYQQSLDQGLQFLIQYYNGEERAKGNILERFSAQQFPDLHSELNLSSLELGDSALYFCASSVGNGGGTDTQYFGPGTRLTVL.

The chain employs TRBV6-5 and TRBJ1-2; TRBD1 agrees at 7 bases. CDR3 size: 13 residues. The germline gives CDR1 MNHEY, CDR2 SVGAGI. The J segment lost 9 bases and the V segment lost 10 bases, leaving 14 bases of the junction unmatched. The chain's CDR3 is CATHKTGMGSYTF. The DNA for the CDR3 is TGTGCCACACACAAGACAGGGATGGGGAGCTACACCTTC.

The rearrangement joins TRBV5-1 to TRBJ2-2; D is uncertain. V shed 6 bases and J shed 5 bases, with 14 bases lying between them. The CDR3 totals 14 residues. The V gene's germline CDR1 is SGHRS and CDR2 YFSETQ. DNA of the CDR3: TGCGCCAGCAACCCCTCGGGTGAGACCGGGGAGCTGTTTTTT. Residues: CASNPSGETGELFF.

The V call is TRBV5-1, the J call TRBJ2-3, with D hard to call. V lost 0 bases, J lost 4 bases, and 12 bases lay in between. Germline CDR1 reads SGHRS; CDR2 reads YFSETQ. The CDR3 sequence is 15 residues long. The CDR3 is CASSLEGLPADTQYF. The CDR3 nucleotides are TGCGCCAGCAGCTTGGAAGGGCTTCCAGCAGATACGCAGTATTTT.

This clone was counted a single time. This chain connects TRBV6-1 to TRBJ2-3, with a weak D call TRBD1 (5 bases). Germline loops: CDR1 MNHNS, CDR2 SASEGT. The CDR3 is 15 amino acids. V dropped 2 bases and J dropped 0 bases, with 9 bases sitting between them. CDR3 sequence reads: CASSEYAGSTDTQYF. The CDR3 DNA follows: TGTGCCAGCAGTGAATATGCAGGGAGCACAGATACGCAGTATTTT.

The chain joins TRBV29-1 to TRBJ2-7, with D possibly TRBD2 on 7 matching bases. Germline CDR1 and CDR2: SQVTM and ANQGSEA. The CDR3 is 13 residues long. V was clipped by 6 bases and J by 1 base, with 13 bases between them. CDR3 loop: CSVGRGLSYEQYF. The CDR3 DNA reads TGCAGCGTCGGGCGGGGGCTATCCTACGAGCAGTACTTC.

V and J are TRBV5-1 and TRBJ2-2; D perhaps matches TRBD1 (5 bases). CDR1 SGHRS and CDR2 YFSETQ come from the germline V gene. The CDR3 is 16 residues long. Trimming pared 0 bases from V and 0 bases from J, leaving 9 bases between. The CDR3 region is CASSLDWTTNTGELFF. The CDR3 DNA sequence: TGCGCCAGCAGCTTGGATTGGACAACGAACACCGGGGAGCTGTTTTTT.

As concerns this clone: This same CDR3 is encoded by further DNA sequences in the sample. This sequence joins TRBV5-6 and TRBJ2-7; D tentatively reads TRBD1 or TRBD2 (6 bases each). Trimming cost V 2 bases and J 7 bases, with 13 bases left between them. Germline V gene sequence: CDR1 SGHDT, CDR2 YYEEEE. The CDR3 sequence is 13 residues long. CDR3 residues: CASSFGRGLEQYF. DNA of the CDR3: TGTGCCAGCAGCTTTGGCAGGGGACTGGAGCAGTACTTC.

The chain couples TRBV28 to TRBJ1-1; D call uncertain. The length of the CDR3 is 14 residues. V lost 4 bases and J 2 bases, leaving 11 bases between the germline ends. The V gene's germline CDR1 is MDHEN and CDR2 SYDVKM. CDR3 nucleotides: TGTGCCAGCAGTTCTGCCTCAGTCAACACTGAAGCTTTCTTT. Translating it yields CASSSASVNTEAFF.

Turning to this clone: It is unclear where the CDR3 begins or ends on the DNA, so no DNA is shown, and the CDR3 is as TCRdb lists it. This rearrangement joins TRBV28 to TRBJ2-4; the table gives TRBD1 as D, unverified against the DNA. Germline CDR1 is MDHEN and CDR2 is SYDVKM. The CDR3 length equals 15 residues, ends included. CDR3 sequence reads: CASSSGQGDTDIQYF.

V and J are TRBV19 and TRBJ2-1; D is unresolved. The CDR3 has 12 residues. Trimming removed 6 bases from V and 0 bases from J, with 3 bases in between. CDR1 and CDR2 from the germline V gene are LNHDA and SQIVND (reference sequence). The DNA for the CDR3 is TGTGCCAGTAGCCCCTCCTACAATGAGCAGTTCTTC. Its protein is CASSPSYNEQFF.

To note about this clone: This CDR3 is also generated by other DNA sequences in the sample. The V and J genes are TRBV5-6 and TRBJ2-2, with D perhaps TRBD2 (5 bases). The CDR3 totals 14 residues. Trimming stripped 2 bases from V and 5 bases from J, with 10 bases between. Germline lookup yields CDR1 SGHDT and CDR2 YYEEEE. CDR3 region: CASSFGRGTGELFF. In DNA, the CDR3 is TGTGCCAGCAGCTTCGGCCGAGGGACCGGGGAGCTGTTTTTT.